This TCR beta chain was recovered during a study of blood T cell repertoires in COVID-19 (dated by TCRdb to about 2020). Study-level background: The collaborator samples originated in the United States, Italy and Spain and spanned the acute and convalescent phases of COVID-19. The material from the prospective study consisted of cDNA or gDNA derived from T cells, B-cell-depleted T cells, or PBMCs. Deeply sampled blood TCRbeta repertoires from subjects exposed to, actively infected with, or recovered from COVID-19 were included in the dataset. The repertoires were made available in a free public database intended to serve as a resource for research on the immune response to SARS-CoV-2. The samples were drawn from the first 160 participants of the ongoing ImmuneRACE study and from about 1,200 subjects provided by 6 global collaborators. Nearly every sample came with metadata listing a de-identified subject ID, COVID-19 status, age in years and sex. Where HLA class I and class II types were available, the types were taken from metadata supplied by the sample provider, not from assay-based typing. Study-level results and caveats: The amount of clinical and demographic metadata varied by source and participant and was provided uncurated.

This clone was found once. The antigen it binds to is not known. Base quality data are lacking; no much larger clone is found one base away. The immunoSEQ Assay, a bias-controlled multiplex PCR, was used to amplify TCRbeta CDR3 regions from genomic DNA. The authors' pipeline ran thus. Nucleated cell counts per sample were estimated from amplification of reference gene primers within the assay. To quantify the absolute abundance of each unique TCRbeta CDR3 rearrangement, sequence reads were collapsed and filtered. Productive Simpson clonality was computed per sample as the square root of Simpson's diversity index over productive rearrangements. This immuneACCESS table, as held by TCRdb, lists in-frame sequences with V and J called but not all clones. Of the missing ones, under half trace to an unresolved V gene in checked studies; the others have no known cause. V and J calls plus clone size are reproduced from that table; the DNA served to infer D and trimming. The sample table contains 55,000 or so clones; only one count was recorded for 87% of them. The biggest ten clones account for roughly 3.4% of the sample.

Relative to germline, V is 1 base shorter and J is 2 bases shorter, with 9 bases between their ends. The CDR3 covers 16 residues, taking in both the cysteine and the phenylalanine. Of the read, only the CDR3 DNA is kept; its 48 bases are in frame from base 1. Per the germline V gene, SGHTA is the CDR1 and FQGNSA is the CDR2. In Seattle, one collaborating source enrolled patients while the infection was active and tracked those patients longitudinally over the course of disease. Collaborating institutions collected whole blood in K2EDTA tubes following their own protocols. Collaborator samples were shipped for TCRbeta analysis as frozen whole blood, isolated PBMCs, or DNA extracted from either sample type.

The chain joins TRBV7-2 to TRBJ1-6, and TRBD1 may be the D gene, going by 5 matching bases. This TCR was sampled from a man in his forties with COVID-19, enrolled during active disease. The sequencing input was peripheral blood. The nucleotides read TGTGCCAGCAGCTTAGGACAGCCGGCCTATAATTCACCCCTCCACTTT. This yields the protein CASSLGQPAYNSPLHF.